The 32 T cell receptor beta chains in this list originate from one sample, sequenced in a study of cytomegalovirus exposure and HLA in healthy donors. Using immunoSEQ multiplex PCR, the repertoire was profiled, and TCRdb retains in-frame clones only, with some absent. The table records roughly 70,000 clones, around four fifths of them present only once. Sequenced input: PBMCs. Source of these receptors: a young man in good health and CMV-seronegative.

The CDR3 here is CASSNPDRGETEAFF. The CDR3 nucleotides read TGTGCCAGTAGTAATCCCGACAGGGGGGAAACTGAAGCTTTCTTT. V and J are TRBV19 and TRBJ1-1, with TRBD1 matching over 9 bases. CDR1 is LNHDA and CDR2 is SQIVND in the germline V gene (reference sequence). The CDR3 extends over 15 amino acids. V shed 4 bases and J 5 bases; nucleotides not matched to a gene: 8. Based on the CDR3 plus reference TRBV19 and TRBJ1-1, the full variable domain is DGGITQSPKYLFRKEGQNVTLSCEQNLNHDAMYWYRQDPGQGLRLIYYSQIVNDFQKGDIAEGYSVSREKKESFPLTVTSAQKNPTAFYLCASSNPDRGETEAFFGQGTRLTVV.

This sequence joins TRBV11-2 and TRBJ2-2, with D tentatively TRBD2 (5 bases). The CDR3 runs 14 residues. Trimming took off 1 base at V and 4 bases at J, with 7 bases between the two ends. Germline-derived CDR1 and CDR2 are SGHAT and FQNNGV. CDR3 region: CASSLAGITGELFF. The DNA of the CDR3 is TGTGCCAGCAGCTTAGCGGGGATCACCGGGGAGCTGTTTTTT.

The CDR3 DNA sequence: TGTGCCAGCAGCTTAGGAGGATACGAGCAGTTCTTC. It yields the protein CASSLGGYEQFF. This chain joins TRBV7-9 and TRBJ2-1; D ambiguous. The germline V and J ends were trimmed by 1 base and 10 bases, with 8 bases remaining between them. The length of the CDR3 is 12 residues. Germline CDR1 SEHNR, CDR2 FQNEAQ (reference sequence).

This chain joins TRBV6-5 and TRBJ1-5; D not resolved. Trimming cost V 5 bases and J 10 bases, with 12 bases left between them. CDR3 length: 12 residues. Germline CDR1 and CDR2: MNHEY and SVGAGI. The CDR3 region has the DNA TGTGCCAGCAGTCCGCGCGGAGACCCCCAGCATTTT. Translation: CASSPRGDPQHF.

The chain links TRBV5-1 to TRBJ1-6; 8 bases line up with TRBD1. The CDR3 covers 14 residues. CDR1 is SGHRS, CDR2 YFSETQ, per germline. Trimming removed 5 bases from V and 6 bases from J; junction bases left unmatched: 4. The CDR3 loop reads CASRSGQGNSPLHF. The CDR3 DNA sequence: TGCGCCAGCAGGTCAGGACAGGGTAATTCACCCCTCCACTTT. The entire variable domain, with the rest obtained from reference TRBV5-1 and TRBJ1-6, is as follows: KAGVTQTPRYLIKTRGQQVTLSCSPISGHRSVSWYQQTPGQGLQFLFEYFSETQRNKGNFPGRFSGRQFSNSRSEMNVSTLELGDSALYLCASRSGQGNSPLHFGNGTRLTVT.

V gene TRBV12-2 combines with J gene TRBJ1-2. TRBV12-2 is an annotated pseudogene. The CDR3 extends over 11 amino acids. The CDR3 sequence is CANSGKNGYTF. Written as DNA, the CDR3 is TGTGCAAACTCGGGTAAGAATGGCTACACCTTC.

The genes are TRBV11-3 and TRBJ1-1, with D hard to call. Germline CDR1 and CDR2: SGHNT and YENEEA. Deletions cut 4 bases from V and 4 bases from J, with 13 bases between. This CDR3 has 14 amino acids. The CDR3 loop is CASSSDSGSTEAFF. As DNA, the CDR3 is TGTGCCAGCAGCTCTGATTCGGGGTCCACTGAAGCTTTCTTT.

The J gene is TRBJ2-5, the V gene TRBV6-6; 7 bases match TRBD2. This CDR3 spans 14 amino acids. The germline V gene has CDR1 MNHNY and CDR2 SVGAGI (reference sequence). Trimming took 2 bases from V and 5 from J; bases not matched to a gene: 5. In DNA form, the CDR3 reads TGTGCCAGCAGTTACGGGGGGGGTCGCGAGACCCAGTACTTC. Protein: CASSYGGGRETQYF.

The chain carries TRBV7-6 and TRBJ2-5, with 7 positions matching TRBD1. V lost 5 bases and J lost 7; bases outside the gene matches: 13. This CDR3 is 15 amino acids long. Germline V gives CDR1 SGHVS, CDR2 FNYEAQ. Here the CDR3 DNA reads TGTGCCAGCAGCCTCCCCACAGGGGCGCTAGGGACCCAGTACTTC. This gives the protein CASSLPTGALGTQYF.

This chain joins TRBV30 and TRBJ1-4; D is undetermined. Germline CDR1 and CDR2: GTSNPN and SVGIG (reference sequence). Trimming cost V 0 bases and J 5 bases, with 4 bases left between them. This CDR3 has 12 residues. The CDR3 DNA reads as TGTGCCTGGAGTGTTCTCAATGAAAAACTGTTTTTT. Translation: CAWSVLNEKLFF. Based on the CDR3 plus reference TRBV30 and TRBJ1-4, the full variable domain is SQTIHQWPATLVQPVGSPLSLECTVEGTSNPNLYWYRQAAGRGLQLLFYSVGIGQISSEVPQNLSASRPQDRQFILSSKKLLLSDSGFYLCAWSVLNEKLFFGSGTQLSVL.

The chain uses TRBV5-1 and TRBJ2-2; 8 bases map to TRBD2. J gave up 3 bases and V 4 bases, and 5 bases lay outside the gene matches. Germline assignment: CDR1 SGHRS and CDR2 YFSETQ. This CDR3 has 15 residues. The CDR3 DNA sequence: TGCGCCAGCAGCCGCGGGGGGAGTGACACCGGGGAGCTGTTTTTT. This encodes CASSRGGSDTGELFF.

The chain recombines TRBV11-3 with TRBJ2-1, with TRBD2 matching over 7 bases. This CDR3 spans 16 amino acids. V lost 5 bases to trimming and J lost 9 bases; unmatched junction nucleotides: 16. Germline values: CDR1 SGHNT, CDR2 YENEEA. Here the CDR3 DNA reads TGTGCCAGCAGCGCAGGCTGGACTAGGGAGATCATTGAGCAGTTCTTC. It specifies CASSAGWTREIIEQFF.

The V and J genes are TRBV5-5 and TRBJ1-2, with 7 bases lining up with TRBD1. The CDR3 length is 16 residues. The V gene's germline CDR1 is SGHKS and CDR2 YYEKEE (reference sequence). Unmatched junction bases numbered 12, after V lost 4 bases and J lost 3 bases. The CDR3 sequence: CASSLSGGLLDYGYTF. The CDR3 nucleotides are TGTGCCAGCAGCCTCTCAGGGGGGCTCCTCGACTATGGCTACACCTTC.

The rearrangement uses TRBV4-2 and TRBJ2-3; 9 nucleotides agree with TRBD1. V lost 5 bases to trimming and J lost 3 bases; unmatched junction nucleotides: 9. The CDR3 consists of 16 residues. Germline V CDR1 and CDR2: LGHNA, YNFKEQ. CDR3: CASSSRTGAETDTQYF. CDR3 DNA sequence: TGTGCCAGCAGCTCTCGGACAGGGGCCGAAACAGATACGCAGTATTTT.

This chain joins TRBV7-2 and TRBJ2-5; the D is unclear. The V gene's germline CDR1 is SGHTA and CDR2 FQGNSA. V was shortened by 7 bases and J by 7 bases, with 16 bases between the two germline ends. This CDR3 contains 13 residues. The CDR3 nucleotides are TGTGCCAGCACCCCAATAGGCGGAGCGACCCAGTACTTC. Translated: CASTPIGGATQYF.

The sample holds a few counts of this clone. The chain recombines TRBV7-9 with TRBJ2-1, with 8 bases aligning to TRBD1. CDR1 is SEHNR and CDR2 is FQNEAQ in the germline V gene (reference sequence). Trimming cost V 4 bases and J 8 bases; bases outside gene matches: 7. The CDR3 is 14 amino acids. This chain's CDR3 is CASSSDRGSDEQFF. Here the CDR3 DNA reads TGTGCCAGCAGCTCAGACAGGGGATCTGATGAGCAGTTCTTC.

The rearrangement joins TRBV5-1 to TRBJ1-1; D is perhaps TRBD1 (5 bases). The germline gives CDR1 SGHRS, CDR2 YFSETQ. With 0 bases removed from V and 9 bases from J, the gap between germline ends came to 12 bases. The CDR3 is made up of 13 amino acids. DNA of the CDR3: TGCGCCAGCAGCTTGGAGGGAGGGACTAAAGCTTTCTTT. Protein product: CASSLEGGTKAFF.

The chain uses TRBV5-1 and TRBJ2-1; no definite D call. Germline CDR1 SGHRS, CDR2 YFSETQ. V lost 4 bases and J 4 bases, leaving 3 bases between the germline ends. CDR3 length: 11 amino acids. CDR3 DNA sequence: TGCGCCAGCAGCGAGTACAATGAGCAGTTCTTC. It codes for CASSEYNEQFF.

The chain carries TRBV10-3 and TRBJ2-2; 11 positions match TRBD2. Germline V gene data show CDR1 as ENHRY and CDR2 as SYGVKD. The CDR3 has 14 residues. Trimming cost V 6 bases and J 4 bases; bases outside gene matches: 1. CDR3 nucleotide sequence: TGTGCCATCAGGGGACTAGCGGCCACCGGGGAGCTGTTTTTT. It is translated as CAIRGLAATGELFF.

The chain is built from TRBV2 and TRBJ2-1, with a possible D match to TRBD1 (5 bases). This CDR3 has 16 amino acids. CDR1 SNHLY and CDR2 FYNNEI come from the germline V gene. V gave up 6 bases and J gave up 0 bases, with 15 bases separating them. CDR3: CASSPQGGSSYNEQFF. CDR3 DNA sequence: TGTGCCAGCAGCCCGCAGGGCGGCAGCTCCTACAATGAGCAGTTCTTC.

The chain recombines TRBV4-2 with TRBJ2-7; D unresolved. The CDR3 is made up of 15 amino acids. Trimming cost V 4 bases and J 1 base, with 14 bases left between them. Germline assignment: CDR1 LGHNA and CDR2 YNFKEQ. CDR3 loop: CASSPSRLVSYEQYF. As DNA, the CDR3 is TGTGCCAGCAGCCCGAGTCGGCTAGTGTCCTACGAGCAGTACTTC.

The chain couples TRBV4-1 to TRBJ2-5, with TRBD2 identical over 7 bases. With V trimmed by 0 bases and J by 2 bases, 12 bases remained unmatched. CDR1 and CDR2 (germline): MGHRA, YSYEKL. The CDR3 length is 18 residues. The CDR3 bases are TGCGCCAGCAGCCAAGACAATTCAGCGGGGCTTTATCAAGAGACCCAGTACTTC. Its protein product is CASSQDNSAGLYQETQYF.

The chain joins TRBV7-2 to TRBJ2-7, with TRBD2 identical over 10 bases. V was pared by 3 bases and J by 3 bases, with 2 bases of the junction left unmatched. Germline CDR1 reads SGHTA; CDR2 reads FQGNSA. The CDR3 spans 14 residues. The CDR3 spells CASSFTSGNYEQYV. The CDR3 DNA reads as TGTGCCAGCAGCTTTACTAGCGGGAACTACGAGCAGTACGTC.

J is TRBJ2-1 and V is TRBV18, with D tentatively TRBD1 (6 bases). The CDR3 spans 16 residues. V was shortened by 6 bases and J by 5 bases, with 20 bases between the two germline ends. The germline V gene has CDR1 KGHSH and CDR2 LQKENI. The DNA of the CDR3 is TGTGCCAGCTCCTACAGGGAATTAGGACTTCACAATGAGCAGTTCTTC. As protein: CASSYRELGLHNEQFF. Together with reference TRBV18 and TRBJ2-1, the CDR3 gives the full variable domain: NAGVMQNPRHLVRRRGQEARLRCSPMKGHSHVYWYRQLPEEGLKFMVYLQKENIIDESGMPKERFSAEFPKEGPSILRIQQVVRGDSAAYFCASSYRELGLHNEQFFGPGTRLTVL.

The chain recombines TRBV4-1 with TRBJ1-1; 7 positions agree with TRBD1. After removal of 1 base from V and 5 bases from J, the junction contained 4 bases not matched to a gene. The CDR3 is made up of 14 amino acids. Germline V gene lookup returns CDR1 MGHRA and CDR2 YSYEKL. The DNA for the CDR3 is TGCGCCAGCAGCCAAGGACAGGGCTTGACTGAAGCTTTCTTT. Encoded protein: CASSQGQGLTEAFF.

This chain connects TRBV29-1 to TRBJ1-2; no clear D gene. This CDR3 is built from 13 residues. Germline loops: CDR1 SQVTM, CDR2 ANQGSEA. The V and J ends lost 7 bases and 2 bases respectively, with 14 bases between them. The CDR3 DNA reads TGCAGCGGTCAGGCGGGGTCCAACTATGGCTACACCTTC. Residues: CSGQAGSNYGYTF. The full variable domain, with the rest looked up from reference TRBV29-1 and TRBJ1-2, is SAVISQKPSRDICQRGTSLTIQCQVDSQVTMMFWYRQQPGQSLTLIATANQGSEATYESGFVIDKFPISRPNLTFSTLTVSNMSPEDSSIYLCSGQAGSNYGYTFGSGTRLTVV.

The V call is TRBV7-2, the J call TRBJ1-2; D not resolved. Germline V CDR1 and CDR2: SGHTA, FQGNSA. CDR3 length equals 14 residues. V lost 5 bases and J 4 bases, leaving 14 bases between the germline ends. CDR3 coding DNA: TGTGCCAGCAGCCAGACGGGAGCCTCCTATGGCTACACCTTC. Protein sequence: CASSQTGASYGYTF. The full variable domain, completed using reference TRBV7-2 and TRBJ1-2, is GAGVSQSPSNKVTEKGKDVELRCDPISGHTALYWYRQSLGQGLEFLIYFQGNSAPDKSGLPSDRFSAERTGGSVSTLTIQRTQQEDSAVYLCASSQTGASYGYTFGSGTRLTVV.

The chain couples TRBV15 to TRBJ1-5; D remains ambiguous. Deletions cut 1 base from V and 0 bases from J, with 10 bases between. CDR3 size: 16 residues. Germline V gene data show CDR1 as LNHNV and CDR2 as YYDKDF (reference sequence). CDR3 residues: CATSRAAAYSNQPQHF. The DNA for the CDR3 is TGTGCCACCAGCAGAGCGGCGGCGTATAGCAATCAGCCCCAGCATTTT.

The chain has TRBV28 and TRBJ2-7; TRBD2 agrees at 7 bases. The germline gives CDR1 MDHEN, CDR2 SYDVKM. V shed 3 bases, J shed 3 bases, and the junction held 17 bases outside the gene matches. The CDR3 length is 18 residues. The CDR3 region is CASSFHLGLRLGNYEQYF. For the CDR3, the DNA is TGTGCCAGCAGTTTCCACCTGGGACTACGACTAGGAAACTACGAGCAGTACTTC.

CDR3 residues: CATLGGGSYNEQFF. DNA of the CDR3: TGTGCCACATTAGGTGGAGGGTCCTACAATGAGCAGTTCTTC. This rearrangement joins TRBV6-1 to TRBJ2-1, with a possible D match to TRBD2 (6 bases). From germline, CDR1 is MNHNS and CDR2 SASEGT. V was trimmed by 10 bases and J by 1 base, leaving 14 bases between them. The CDR3 contains 14 residues.

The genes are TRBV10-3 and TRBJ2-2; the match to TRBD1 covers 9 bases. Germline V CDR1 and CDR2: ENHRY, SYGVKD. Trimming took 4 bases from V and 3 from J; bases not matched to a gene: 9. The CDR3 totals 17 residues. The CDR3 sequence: CAISGKPGQGYTGELFF. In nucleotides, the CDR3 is TGTGCCATCAGTGGAAAGCCGGGACAGGGTTACACCGGGGAGCTGTTTTTT.

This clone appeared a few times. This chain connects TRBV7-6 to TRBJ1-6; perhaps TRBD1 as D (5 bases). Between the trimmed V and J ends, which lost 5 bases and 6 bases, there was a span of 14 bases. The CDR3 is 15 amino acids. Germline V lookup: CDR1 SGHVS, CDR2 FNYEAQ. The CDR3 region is CASSGTGGGNSPLHF. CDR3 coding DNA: TGTGCCAGCAGCGGGACGGGGGGTGGTAATTCACCCCTCCACTTT.